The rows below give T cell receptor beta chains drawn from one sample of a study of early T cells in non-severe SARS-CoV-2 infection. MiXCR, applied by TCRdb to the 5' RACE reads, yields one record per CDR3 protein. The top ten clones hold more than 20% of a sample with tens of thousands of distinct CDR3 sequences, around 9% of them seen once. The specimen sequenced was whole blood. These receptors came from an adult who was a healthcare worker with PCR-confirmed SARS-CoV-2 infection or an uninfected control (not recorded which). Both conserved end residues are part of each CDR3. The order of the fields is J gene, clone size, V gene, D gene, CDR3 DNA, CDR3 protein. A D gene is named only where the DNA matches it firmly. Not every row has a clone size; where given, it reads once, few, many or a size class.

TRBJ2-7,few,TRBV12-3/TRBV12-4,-,TGTGCCAGCACCCTCTCCCCCGACAGGCCCTCCTCCTACGAGCAGTACTTC,CASTLSPDRPSSYEQYF
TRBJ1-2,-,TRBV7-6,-,TGTGCCAGCAGCTCCGACGTTAGGGACACCGCCTATGGCTACACCTTC,CASSSDVRDTAYGYTF
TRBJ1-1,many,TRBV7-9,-,TGTGCCAGCGGAGGGGCGAGGGACACTGAAGCTTTCTTT,CASGGARDTEAFF
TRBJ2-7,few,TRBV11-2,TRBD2,TGTGCCAGCAACAGACTAGCGGGGACGAGCTCCTACGAGCAGTACTTC,CASNRLAGTSSYEQYF
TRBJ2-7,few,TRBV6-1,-,TGTGCCAGCAGCCCGCTGAGCGAGCAGTACTTC,CASSPLSEQYF
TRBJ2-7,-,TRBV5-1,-,TGCGCCAGCAGCACAGGGCCAGGGACCTACGAGCAGTACTTC,CASSTGPGTYEQYF
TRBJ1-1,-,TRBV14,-,TGTGCCAGCAGCCAAATTGAGAACACTGAAGCTTTCTTT,CASSQIENTEAFF
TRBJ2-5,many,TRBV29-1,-,TGCAGCTCCCGGTCAGAGACCCAGTACTTC,CSSRSETQYF
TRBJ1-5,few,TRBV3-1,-,TGTGCCAGCAGCCAAGGTCTGGGGAATCAGCCCCAGCATTTT,CASSQGLGNQPQHF
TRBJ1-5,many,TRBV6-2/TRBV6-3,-,TGTGCCAGCAGGAAAGATAGCAATCAGCCCCAGCATTTT,CASRKDSNQPQHF
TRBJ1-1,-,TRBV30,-,TGTGCCTGGAGTCTAGGACGGCGGATGGAAGCTTTCTTT,CAWSLGRRMEAFF
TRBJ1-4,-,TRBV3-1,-,TGTGCCAGCAGCCAACTGGATCATGAAAAACTGTTTTTT,CASSQLDHEKLFF
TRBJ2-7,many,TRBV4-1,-,TGCGCCAGCAGCCCCTTCCTCCAACAGGGATACGAGCAGTACTTC,CASSPFLQQGYEQYF
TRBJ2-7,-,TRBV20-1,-,TGCAGTGCTACTCAACGGCGTTACGAGCAGTACTTC,CSATQRRYEQYF
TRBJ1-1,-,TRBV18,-,TGTGCCAGCTCACCTCTCCGGGGTAACACTGAAGCTTTCTTT,CASSPLRGNTEAFF
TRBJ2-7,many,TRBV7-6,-,TGTGCCAGCAGCTTAGAGGTAGGGGGTTCCTACGAGCAGTACTTC,CASSLEVGGSYEQYF
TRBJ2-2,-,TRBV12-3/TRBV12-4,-,TGTGCCAGCAGCTACCACAGGGTCACCGGGGAGCTGTTTTTT,CASSYHRVTGELFF
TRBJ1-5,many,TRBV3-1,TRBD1,TGTGCCAGCAGCTTGACAGGGGGCAATCAGCCCCAGCATTTT,CASSLTGGNQPQHF
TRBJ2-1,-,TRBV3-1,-,TGTGCCAGCAGCCAAAACGGAGCGCGGTTAAGGTGGAATGAGCAGTTCTTC,CASSQNGARLRWNEQFF
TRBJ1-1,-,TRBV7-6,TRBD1,TGTGCCAGCAGCAACGACAGGGTCAACACTGAAGCTTTCTTT,CASSNDRVNTEAFF
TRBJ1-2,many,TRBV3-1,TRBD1,TGTGCCAGCAGCCCTCCGACAGGGACCTATGGCTACACCTTC,CASSPPTGTYGYTF
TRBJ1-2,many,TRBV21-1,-,TGTGCCAGCAGCATTGACCCCGTCGGCTATGGCTACACCTTC,CASSIDPVGYGYTF
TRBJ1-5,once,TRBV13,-,TGTGCCAGCAGCCTTAGGGGACCCAATCAGCCCCAGCATTTT,CASSLRGPNQPQHF
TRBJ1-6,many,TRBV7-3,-,TGTGCCAGCAGCTTGACAGACCGAGGGACACCCCTCCACTTT,CASSLTDRGTPLHF